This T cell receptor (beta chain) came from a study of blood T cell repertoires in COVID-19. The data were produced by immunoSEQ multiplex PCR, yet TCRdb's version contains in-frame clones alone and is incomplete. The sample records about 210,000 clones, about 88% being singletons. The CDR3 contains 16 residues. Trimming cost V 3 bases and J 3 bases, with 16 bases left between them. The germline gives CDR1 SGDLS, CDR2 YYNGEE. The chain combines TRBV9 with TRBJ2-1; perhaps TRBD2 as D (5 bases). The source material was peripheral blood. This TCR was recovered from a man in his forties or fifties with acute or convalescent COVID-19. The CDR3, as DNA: TGTGCCAGCAGCGCCTCGACCGGGAAATTCTACAATGAGCAGTTCTTC. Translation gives CASSASTGKFYNEQFF.